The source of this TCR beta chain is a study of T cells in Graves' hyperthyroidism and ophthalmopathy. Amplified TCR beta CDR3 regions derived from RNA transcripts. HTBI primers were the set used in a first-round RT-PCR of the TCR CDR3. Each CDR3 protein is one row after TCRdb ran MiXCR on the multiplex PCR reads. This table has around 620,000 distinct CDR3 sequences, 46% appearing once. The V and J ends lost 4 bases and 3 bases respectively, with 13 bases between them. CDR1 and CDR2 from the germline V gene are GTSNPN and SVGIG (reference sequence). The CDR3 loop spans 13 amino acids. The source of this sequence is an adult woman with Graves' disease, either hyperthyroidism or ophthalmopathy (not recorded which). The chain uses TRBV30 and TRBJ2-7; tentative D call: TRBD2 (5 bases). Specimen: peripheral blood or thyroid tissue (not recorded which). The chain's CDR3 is CAWIAGSVYEQYF. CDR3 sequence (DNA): TGTGCCTGGATAGCAGGTAGCGTCTACGAGCAGTACTTC. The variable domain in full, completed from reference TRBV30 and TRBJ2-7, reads SQTIHQWPATLVQPVGSPLSLECTVEGTSNPNLYWYRQAAGRGLQLLFYSVGIGQISSEVPQNLSASRPQDRQFILSSKKLLLSDSGFYLCAWIAGSVYEQYFGPGTRLTVT.